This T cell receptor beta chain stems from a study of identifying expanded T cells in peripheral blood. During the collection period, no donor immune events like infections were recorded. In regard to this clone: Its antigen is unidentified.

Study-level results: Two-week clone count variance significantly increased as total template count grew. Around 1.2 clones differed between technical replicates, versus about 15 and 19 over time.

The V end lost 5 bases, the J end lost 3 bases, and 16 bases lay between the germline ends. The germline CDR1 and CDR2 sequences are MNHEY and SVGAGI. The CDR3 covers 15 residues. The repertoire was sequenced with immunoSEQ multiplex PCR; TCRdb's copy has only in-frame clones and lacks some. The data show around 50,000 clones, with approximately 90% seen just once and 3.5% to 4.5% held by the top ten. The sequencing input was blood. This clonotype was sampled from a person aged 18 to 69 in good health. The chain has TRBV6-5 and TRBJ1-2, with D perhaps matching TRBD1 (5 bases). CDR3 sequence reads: CASSRDSRKYYGYTF. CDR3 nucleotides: TGTGCCAGCAGTAGGGACTCCAGAAAGTACTATGGCTACACCTTC.